This T cell receptor beta chain is from a study of blood T cell repertoires in COVID-19. Across the whole study: Researchers got acute and convalescent COVID-19 samples from the United States, Italy and Spain.

Original processing notes: Estimation of nucleated cell counts was performed using reference gene primer amplification. The table came from immunoSEQ multiplex PCR; TCRdb's copy has only in-frame clones and leaves some out. V, J and clone size were drawn from that table, and D and trimming were deduced from the DNA. The sample shows more than 90,000 clones, about 80% of them seen only once. Source material: peripheral blood. The TCR sequence derives from a man in his sixties with acute or convalescent COVID-19.

CDR3 sequence (DNA): TGTGCCAGCAGCTTAGCAGGGGGGGTAAACACCATATATTTT. Translation: CASSLAGGVNTIYF. The genes are TRBV7-9 and TRBJ1-3; TRBD1 might be the D (6 bases). The CDR3 contains 14 residues. Germline assignment: CDR1 SEHNR and CDR2 FQNEAQ (reference sequence). Trimming left V 0 bases short and J 6 bases short, with 9 bases between.